This TCR beta chain came from a study of CD8 T cells in ankylosing spondylitis. CDR1 and CDR2 from the germline V gene are SNHLY and FYNNEI. CDR3 length: 15 amino acids. The V gene end was trimmed by 7 bases and the J gene end by 6 bases; junction bases not matched to a gene: 8. Overall study findings and caveats: In synovial fluid and blood from reactive arthritis, some motif variants were previously reported. In ankylosing spondylitis patients, matched synovial fluid reportedly showed significant enrichment of disease-linked clones.

This clonotype was observed at least ten times. Its antigen is undetermined. With molecular barcodes, quantitative 5'-RACE was used to make the TCR beta libraries. TCRdb reprocessed the 5' RACE reads via MiXCR and lists one record per CDR3 protein. Of roughly 180,000 distinct CDR3 sequences in the sample, roughly 12% were seen once. The chain couples TRBV2 to TRBJ1-5; 11 bases fit TRBD1. Sample: blood, either unsorted or a sorted T cell fraction (not recorded which). This sequence originates from a male donor with ankylosing spondylitis or in good health (not recorded which). Here the CDR3 DNA reads TGTGCCAGCAAGTCGGACAGGGGGCAAGGTCAGCCCCAGCATTTT. It codes for CASKSDRGQGQPQHF.